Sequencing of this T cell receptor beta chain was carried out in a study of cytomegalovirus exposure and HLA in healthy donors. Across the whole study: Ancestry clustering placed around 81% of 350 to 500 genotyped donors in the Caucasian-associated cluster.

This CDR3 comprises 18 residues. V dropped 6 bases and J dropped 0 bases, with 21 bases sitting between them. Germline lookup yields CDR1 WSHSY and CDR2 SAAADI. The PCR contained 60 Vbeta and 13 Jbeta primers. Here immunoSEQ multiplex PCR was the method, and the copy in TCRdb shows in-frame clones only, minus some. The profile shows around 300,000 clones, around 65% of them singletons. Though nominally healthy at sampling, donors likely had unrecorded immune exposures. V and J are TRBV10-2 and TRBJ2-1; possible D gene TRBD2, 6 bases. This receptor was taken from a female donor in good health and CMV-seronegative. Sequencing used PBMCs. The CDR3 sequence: CASRGLAREQGSYNEQFF. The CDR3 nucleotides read TGCGCCAGCAGGGGGCTAGCGAGGGAGCAGGGCTCCTACAATGAGCAGTTCTTC.